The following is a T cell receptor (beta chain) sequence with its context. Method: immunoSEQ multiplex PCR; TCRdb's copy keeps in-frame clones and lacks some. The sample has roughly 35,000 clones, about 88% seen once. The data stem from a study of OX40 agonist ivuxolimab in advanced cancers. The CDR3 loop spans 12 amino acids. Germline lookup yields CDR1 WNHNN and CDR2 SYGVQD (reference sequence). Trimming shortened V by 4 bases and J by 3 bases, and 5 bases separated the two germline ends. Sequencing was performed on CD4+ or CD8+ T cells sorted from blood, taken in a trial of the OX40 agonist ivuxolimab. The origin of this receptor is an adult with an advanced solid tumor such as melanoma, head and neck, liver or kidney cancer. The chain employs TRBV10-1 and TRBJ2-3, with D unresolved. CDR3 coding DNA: TGCGCCAGCAGTGGCAAAACAGATACGCAGTATTTT. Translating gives CASSGKTDTQYF.